These T cell receptor beta chains were read from a single sample in a study of radiotherapy plus CTLA-4 blockade in lung cancer. Sequencing used immunoSEQ multiplex PCR; TCRdb keeps in-frame clones, though not all of them. The sample carries some 45,000 clones, approximately 76% recorded once. The sample here was peripheral blood, taken from a patient treated with radiotherapy plus ipilimumab. These receptors were obtained from a human donor with non-small cell lung cancer who had stable disease on radiotherapy plus ipilimumab. Each CDR3 is given with its conserved first and last residue. D genes are given only for firm matches. Size values are once, few and many counts, or a class for expanded clones, and some rows have none.

size: -
J: TRBJ2-3
length: 16
V: TRBV5-1
D: TRBD2
CDR3: CASSLGRGGPGDTQYF
DNA: TGCGCCAGCAGCTTGGGGCGGGGGGGCCCTGGAGATACGCAGTATTTT

size: -
J: TRBJ2-3
length: 16
V: TRBV11-2
D: TRBD1
CDR3: CASNLPGQGSTDTQYF
DNA: TGTGCCAGCAACTTACCGGGACAGGGTTCCACAGATACGCAGTATTTT

size: -
J: TRBJ2-5
length: 14
V: TRBV27
D: -
CDR3: CASSSRVTLETQYF
DNA: TGTGCCAGCAGTTCGAGGGTGACGCTTGAGACCCAGTACTTC

size: -
J: TRBJ2-3
length: 16
V: TRBV5-1
D: -
CDR3: CASSSRQGGDTDTQYF
DNA: TGCGCCAGCAGCTCAAGACAGGGAGGGGACACAGATACGCAGTATTTT

size: -
J: TRBJ2-5
length: 14
V: TRBV28
D: -
CDR3: CASSLSPTQETQYF
DNA: TGTGCCAGCAGCCTAAGTCCGACGCAAGAGACCCAGTACTTC

size: -
J: TRBJ2-3
length: 17
V: TRBV4-1
D: TRBD2
CDR3: CASSQVTSGGGTDTQYF
DNA: TGCGCCAGCAGCCAAGTGACTAGCGGGGGAGGGACAGATACGCAGTATTTT

size: -
J: TRBJ1-2
length: 16
V: TRBV4-1
D: -
CDR3: CASSQDGTPTNYGYTF
DNA: TGCGCCAGCAGCCAAGATGGGACACCGACTAACTATGGCTACACCTTC

size: -
J: TRBJ2-3
length: 14
V: TRBV12-5
D: TRBD1
CDR3: CASGQGQGVDTQYF
DNA: TGTGCTAGTGGTCAAGGACAGGGCGTGGATACGCAGTATTTT

size: -
J: TRBJ2-3
length: 16
V: TRBV5-1
D: -
CDR3: CASSRQGSAVGDTQYF
DNA: TGCGCCAGCAGCCGACAAGGCTCGGCGGTGGGAGATACGCAGTATTTT

size: once
J: TRBJ1-3
length: 15
V: TRBV11-3
D: -
CDR3: CASSLDSVSGNTIYF
DNA: TGTGCCAGCAGCTTAGATTCCGTTTCTGGAAACACCATATATTTT

size: -
J: TRBJ1-5
length: 12
V: TRBV9
D: -
CDR3: CASSGGDQPQHF
DNA: TGTGCCAGCAGCGGGGGGGATCAGCCCCAGCATTTT

size: -
J: TRBJ2-5
length: 15
V: TRBV4-1
D: -
CDR3: CASSQDNGGLETQYF
DNA: TGCGCCAGCAGCCAAGATAACGGAGGTTTGGAGACCCAGTACTTC

size: few
J: TRBJ1-5
length: 15
V: TRBV19
D: -
CDR3: CASSINRVPNQPQHF
DNA: TGTGCCAGTAGTATAAACCGGGTCCCCAATCAGCCCCAGCATTTT

size: -
J: TRBJ2-7
length: 12
V: TRBV5-1
D: -
CDR3: CASSLFEGEQYF
DNA: TGCGCCAGCAGCTTGTTTGAAGGCGAGCAGTACTTC

size: -
J: TRBJ1-2
length: 13
V: TRBV10-3
D: TRBD1
CDR3: CAISGTGGIGYTF
DNA: TGTGCCATCAGTGGGACAGGGGGCATTGGCTACACCTTC

size: few
J: TRBJ1-1
length: 14
V: TRBV28
D: -
CDR3: CASSSISGEDEAFF
DNA: TGTGCCAGCAGCTCCATCTCGGGTGAAGATGAAGCTTTCTTT

size: -
J: TRBJ2-1
length: 14
V: TRBV5-4
D: -
CDR3: CAGYRDPGDNEQFF
DNA: TGTGCCGGTTATCGGGATCCGGGGGACAATGAGCAGTTCTTC

size: -
J: TRBJ1-5
length: 19
V: TRBV28
D: -
CDR3: CASSQPNGGVEGNNQPQHF
DNA: TGTGCCAGCAGCCAACCCAATGGAGGGGTAGAGGGGAACAATCAGCCCCAGCATTTT

size: few
J: TRBJ1-4
length: 15
V: TRBV5-1
D: -
CDR3: CASSYGVATNEKLFF
DNA: TGCGCCAGCAGCTACGGCGTAGCAACTAATGAAAAACTGTTTTTT

size: -
J: TRBJ1-1
length: 14
V: TRBV5-4
D: -
CDR3: CASSSQHLNTEAFF
DNA: TGTGCCAGCAGCTCTCAGCATCTGAACACTGAAGCTTTCTTT

size: few
J: TRBJ2-2
length: 15
V: TRBV5-1
D: -
CDR3: CASSLGDRNTGELFF
DNA: TGCGCCAGCAGCTTAGGAGACAGAAACACCGGGGAGCTGTTTTTT

size: -
J: TRBJ2-3
length: 12
V: TRBV29-1
D: -
CDR3: CSATEFTDTQYF
DNA: TGCAGCGCGACAGAATTCACAGATACGCAGTATTTT